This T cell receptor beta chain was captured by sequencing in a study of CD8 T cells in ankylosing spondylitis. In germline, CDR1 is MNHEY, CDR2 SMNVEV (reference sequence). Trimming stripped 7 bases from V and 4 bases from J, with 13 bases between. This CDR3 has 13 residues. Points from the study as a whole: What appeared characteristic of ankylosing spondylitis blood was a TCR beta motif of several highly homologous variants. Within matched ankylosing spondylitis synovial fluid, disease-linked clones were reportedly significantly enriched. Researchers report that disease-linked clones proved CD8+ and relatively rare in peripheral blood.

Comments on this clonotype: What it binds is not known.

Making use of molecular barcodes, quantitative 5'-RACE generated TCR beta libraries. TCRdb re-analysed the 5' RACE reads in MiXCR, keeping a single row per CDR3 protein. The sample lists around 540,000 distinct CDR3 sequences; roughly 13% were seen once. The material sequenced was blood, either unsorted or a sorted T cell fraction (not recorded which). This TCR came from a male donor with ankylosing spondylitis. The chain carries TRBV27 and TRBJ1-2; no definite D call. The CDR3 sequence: CASTSRRGYGYTF. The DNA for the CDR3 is TGTGCCAGCACATCCCGGAGAGGCTATGGCTACACCTTC.